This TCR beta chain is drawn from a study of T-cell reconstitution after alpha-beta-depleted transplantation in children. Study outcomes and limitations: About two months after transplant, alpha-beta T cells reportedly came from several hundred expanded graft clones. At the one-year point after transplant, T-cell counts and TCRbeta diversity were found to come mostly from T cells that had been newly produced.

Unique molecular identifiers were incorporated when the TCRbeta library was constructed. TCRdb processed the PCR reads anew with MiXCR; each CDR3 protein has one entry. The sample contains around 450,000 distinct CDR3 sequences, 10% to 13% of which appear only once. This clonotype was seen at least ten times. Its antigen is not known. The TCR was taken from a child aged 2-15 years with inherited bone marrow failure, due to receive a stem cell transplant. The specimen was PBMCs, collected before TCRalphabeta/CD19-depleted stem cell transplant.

The CDR3 spells CASSPFRGTDTQYF. The CDR3 nucleotides are TGTGCCAGCAGCCCCTTTAGAGGCACAGATACGCAGTATTTT. The gene calls are TRBV7-8 and TRBJ2-3; D is unclear. Per the germline V gene, CDR1 is SGHVS and CDR2 is FQNEAQ. The CDR3 covers 14 residues. The V end lost 5 bases, the J end lost 1 base, and 10 bases lay between the germline ends.